Presented here are 27 T cell receptor beta chains from one specimen sequenced in a study of OX40 agonist ivuxolimab in advanced cancers. Sequencing was performed with immunoSEQ multiplex PCR; in TCRdb, only in-frame clones are kept and a portion is missing. This table has some 94,000 clones, around 91% appearing once. The material sequenced was CD4+ or CD8+ T cells sorted from blood, taken in a trial of the OX40 agonist ivuxolimab. The origin of the receptors is an adult with an advanced solid tumor such as melanoma, head and neck, liver or kidney cancer.

A single count supports this clone. This chain connects TRBV5-1 to TRBJ2-2, with D tentatively TRBD1 (5 bases). Trimming cost V 0 bases and J 0 bases, with 9 bases left between them. CDR3 length: 16 residues. Germline assignment: CDR1 SGHRS and CDR2 YFSETQ. CDR3 residues: CASSLGQSSNTGELFF. The CDR3 DNA reads as TGCGCCAGCAGCTTGGGACAGAGTTCGAACACCGGGGAGCTGTTTTTT.

The rearrangement joins TRBV5-8 to TRBJ2-7; no firm D call. The germline gives CDR1 SGHTS, CDR2 YDEGEE. V dropped 4 bases and J dropped 0 bases, with 17 bases sitting between them. The CDR3 contains 16 residues. This CDR3 reads CASSAVGDTPSYEQYF. Here the CDR3 DNA reads TGTGCCAGCAGCGCCGTCGGCGACACCCCCTCCTACGAGCAGTACTTC.

This clone was detected only a few times. This chain connects TRBV7-6 to TRBJ1-2, with TRBD1 identical over 9 bases. Looked up from germline, CDR1 is SGHVS and CDR2 is FNYEAQ. This CDR3 is built from 14 residues. J was trimmed by 5 bases and V by 5 bases; bases with no gene match: 6. CDR3 sequence: CASSPGTGRYGYTF. DNA of the CDR3: TGTGCCAGCAGCCCCGGGACAGGGAGATATGGCTACACCTTC.

The chain employs TRBV6-6 and TRBJ2-7, with D unresolved. V lost 8 bases to trimming and J lost 3 bases, with 11 bases between them. Germline V gene sequence: CDR1 MNHNY, CDR2 SVGAGI (reference sequence). The CDR3 consists of 12 residues. The CDR3 loop reads CASGQKRYEQYF. The DNA for the CDR3 is TGTGCCAGCGGGCAGAAACGCTACGAGCAGTACTTC.

This clone was recorded a few times. The chain is built from TRBV7-9 and TRBJ1-5, with D perhaps TRBD1 (6 bases). The CDR3 extends over 12 amino acids. V was pared by 5 bases and J by 8 bases, with 10 bases between. Germline CDR1 is SEHNR and CDR2 is FQNEAQ (reference sequence). CDR3: CASSADRKPQHF. CDR3 in DNA: TGTGCCAGCAGCGCGGACAGAAAGCCCCAGCATTTT.

The chain joins TRBV4-3 to TRBJ2-3, with 13 bases that match TRBD2. V gave up 1 base and J gave up 8 bases; unmatched junction bases: 3. Germline V gene sequence: CDR1 LGHNA, CDR2 YSLEER. CDR3 length: 15 residues. The CDR3 protein is CASSQAGTSGTTQYF. CDR3 DNA: TGCGCCAGCAGCCAAGCAGGGACTAGCGGGACTACGCAGTATTTT.

This clone showed up just once. The CDR3 sequence: CASSGLAGGPGELFF. For the CDR3, the DNA is TGTGCCAGCAGCGGACTAGCGGGAGGGCCTGGGGAGCTGTTTTTT. This rearrangement joins TRBV6-1 to TRBJ2-2, with 15 nucleotides matching TRBD2. Unmatched junction bases numbered 4, after V lost 6 bases and J lost 8 bases. The CDR3 length is 15 residues. The germline gives CDR1 MNHNS, CDR2 SASEGT.

J is TRBJ1-1 and V is TRBV27; maybe TRBD1 (6 bases). This CDR3 spans 13 amino acids. Germline CDR1 MNHEY, CDR2 SMNVEV (reference sequence). Trimming took 7 bases from V and 6 from J, leaving 15 bases between them. CDR3 DNA: TGTGCCAGCACCCCACGGCGGGGGCCTGAAGCTTTCTTT. Amino acids: CASTPRRGPEAFF.

V gene TRBV2 combines with J gene TRBJ1-5, with a weak D call TRBD1 (5 bases). This CDR3 spans 14 amino acids. Deletions cut 6 bases from V and 5 bases from J, with 14 bases between. Germline assignment: CDR1 SNHLY and CDR2 FYNNEI. CDR3 in amino acids: CASSAARGHQPQHF. The CDR3 DNA reads TGTGCCAGCAGCGCCGCGCGGGGCCATCAGCCCCAGCATTTT.

The table lists this clone with a count of one. The chain uses TRBV9 and TRBJ2-5; D may correspond to TRBD1 or TRBD2 (5 bases each). CDR1 is SGDLS, CDR2 YYNGEE, per germline. V lost 4 bases and J lost 4, with 20 bases in between. CDR3 length equals 16 residues. CDR3 in DNA: TGTGCCAGCAGCTCCCGGGGCCGAGGATCTGGAGAGACCCAGTACTTC. Translating gives CASSSRGRGSGETQYF.

This sequence joins TRBV11-2 and TRBJ1-2; D unresolved. This CDR3 is built from 12 residues. V lost 5 bases to trimming and J lost 7 bases, with 11 bases between them. CDR1 is SGHAT, CDR2 FQNNGV, per germline. CDR3 protein: CASSPLLRGYTF. In nucleotides, the CDR3 is TGTGCCAGCAGCCCCCTGCTGCGTGGCTACACCTTC.

The chain has TRBV11-2 and TRBJ2-3, with D possibly being TRBD1 or TRBD2 (5 bases each). From germline, CDR1 is SGHAT and CDR2 FQNNGV. This CDR3 is built from 13 residues. Trimming cost V 5 bases and J 8 bases, with 14 bases left between them. CDR3 loop: CASSPYSGTTQYF. In nucleotides, the CDR3 is TGTGCCAGCAGCCCCTACTCGGGGACTACGCAGTATTTT. Drawing the rest from reference TRBV11-2 and TRBJ2-3, the complete variable domain is EAGVAQSPRYKIIEKRQSVAFWCNPISGHATLYWYQQILGQGPKLLIQFQNNGVVDDSQLPKDRFSAERLKGVDSTLKIQPAKLEDSAVYLCASSPYSGTTQYFGPGTRLTVL.

The chain couples TRBV11-3 to TRBJ1-3; tentatively, D is TRBD1 (6 bases). V was pared by 5 bases and J by 0 bases, with 11 bases between. The CDR3 totals 15 residues. Per germline, CDR1 SGHNT and CDR2 YENEEA. The CDR3 loop reads CASSAGQNSGNTIYF. CDR3 bases: TGTGCCAGCAGCGCCGGACAGAACTCTGGAAACACCATATATTTT.

J is TRBJ2-5 and V is TRBV6-5, with 8 bases that match TRBD2. Trimming cost V 2 bases and J 7 bases; bases outside gene matches: 12. Germline CDR1 reads MNHEY; CDR2 reads SVGAGI. The CDR3 spans 16 residues. CDR3 amino acids: CASSYGPAGAGLTQYF. CDR3 nucleotide sequence: TGTGCCAGCAGTTACGGTCCAGCGGGAGCGGGATTGACCCAGTACTTC.

In its sample, this clone was seen once. This chain joins TRBV4-3 and TRBJ1-1, with D unclear. The germline V and J ends were trimmed by 0 bases and 8 bases, with 13 bases remaining between them. Germline assignment: CDR1 LGHNA and CDR2 YSLEER. CDR3 length equals 14 residues. The CDR3 protein is CASSQDMVGREAFF. The CDR3 bases are TGCGCCAGCAGCCAAGATATGGTCGGACGGGAAGCTTTCTTT.

The table lists this clone with a few counts. This chain connects TRBV7-2 to TRBJ2-1, with 10 bases aligning to TRBD2. Germline CDR1 and CDR2: SGHTA and FQGNSA. V trimming: 4 bases; J trimming: 2 bases; junction bases outside the gene matches: 8. The CDR3 runs to 17 residues. This CDR3 is CASSSQAGGPPYNEQFF. CDR3 coding DNA: TGTGCCAGCAGCTCGCAAGCGGGAGGGCCTCCCTACAATGAGCAGTTCTTC.

This clone has only one observation. The chain joins TRBV11-3 to TRBJ2-5, with D perhaps matching TRBD2 (6 bases). This CDR3 has 15 amino acids. Germline-derived CDR1 and CDR2 are SGHNT and YENEEA. V was trimmed by 5 bases and J by 2 bases, leaving 15 bases between them. CDR3 coding DNA: TGTGCCAGCAGCGCACGACTGGGGGGACAAGAGACCCAGTACTTC. Translation gives CASSARLGGQETQYF.

This clone was recorded a few times. This chain links TRBV30 with TRBJ2-2, with 10 bases matching TRBD1. V dropped 2 bases and J dropped 7; count of bases not matched to a gene: 7. CDR1 and CDR2 from the germline V gene are GTSNPN and SVGIG (reference sequence). This CDR3 has 15 amino acids. The CDR3 DNA sequence: TGTGCCTGGAGTAAGGGACAGGGGATCGGCGGGGAGCTGTTTTTT. It specifies CAWSKGQGIGGELFF.

V usage is TRBV19 and J usage is TRBJ2-5, with 7 positions matching TRBD1. Judging by the DNA end, TRBJ2-7 fits better; the J call may be wrong. This CDR3 is built from 15 residues. CDR1 is LNHDA and CDR2 is SQIVND in the germline V gene (reference sequence). The CDR3 DNA sequence: TGTGCCAGTAGTCCCAGACAGGGAGAGGACAACGAGCAGTACTTC. Its protein is CASSPRQGEDNEQYF.

The table lists this clone with a count of one. This chain links TRBV11-2 with TRBJ1-2; D might be TRBD1 (5 bases). The germline V gene encodes CDR1 SGHAT and CDR2 FQNNGV. V lost 3 bases, J lost 4 bases, and 9 bases lay in between. CDR3 length: 13 amino acids. Here the CDR3 DNA reads TGTGCCAGCAGCTTTAGGGGTTCCTATGGCTACACCTTC. Translation: CASSFRGSYGYTF.

V is TRBV5-1 and J is TRBJ1-2; a weak D match, TRBD1 (5 bases). The germline V gene encodes CDR1 SGHRS and CDR2 YFSETQ. V dropped 6 bases and J dropped 12 bases, with 24 bases sitting between them. CDR3 length equals 14 residues. The CDR3 DNA sequence: TGCGCCAGCACCCCCGGGTCCCTCACAGGTCAGAACACCTTC. Translation gives CASTPGSLTGQNTF.

The J gene is TRBJ2-1, the V gene TRBV7-2; TRBD2 matches at 9 bases. V gave up 5 bases and J gave up 3 bases; unmatched junction bases: 8. This CDR3 contains 16 residues. CDR1 is SGHTA, CDR2 FQGNSA, per germline. DNA for the CDR3: TGTGCCAGCAGCCCCAGCTCTAGCGGGGTCTACAATGAGCAGTTCTTC. Its protein product is CASSPSSSGVYNEQFF.

The CDR3 loop reads CASSPLGLAGGSSYNEQFF. The CDR3 bases are TGTGCCAGCAGCCCCCTCGGACTAGCGGGAGGTAGCTCCTACAATGAGCAGTTCTTC. The rearrangement links TRBV7-2 to TRBJ2-1; 14 nucleotides match TRBD2. Germline CDR1 reads SGHTA; CDR2 reads FQGNSA. The CDR3 is 19 residues long. The J segment lost 0 bases and the V segment lost 5 bases, leaving 9 bases of the junction unmatched. Full variable domain (remainder filled in from reference TRBV7-2 and TRBJ2-1): GAGVSQSPSNKVTEKGKDVELRCDPISGHTALYWYRQSLGQGLEFLIYFQGNSAPDKSGLPSDRFSAERTGGSVSTLTIQRTQQEDSAVYLCASSPLGLAGGSSYNEQFFGPGTRLTVL.

The rearrangement uses TRBV7-8 and TRBJ2-3; 13 bases are shared with TRBD2. The CDR3 loop spans 16 amino acids. V dropped 3 bases and J dropped 2; count of bases not matched to a gene: 2. Germline V gene data show CDR1 as SGHVS and CDR2 as FQNEAQ. CDR3 sequence reads: CASSFGTSGNTDTQYF. For the CDR3, the DNA is TGTGCCAGCAGCTTTGGGACTAGCGGGAACACAGATACGCAGTATTTT.

The chain is built from TRBV28 and TRBJ2-3; possibly TRBD2 for D (6 bases). Germline V gene sequence: CDR1 MDHEN, CDR2 SYDVKM. This CDR3 is built from 17 residues. The V end was cut by 0 bases, the J end by 4 bases, with 17 bases between. CDR3 residues: CASSLWSGLVIPDTQYF. The CDR3 coding sequence is TGTGCCAGCAGTTTATGGAGCGGGTTAGTTATCCCAGATACGCAGTATTTT.

This chain uses TRBV18 with TRBJ2-2; 8 bases map to TRBD2. V lost 11 bases to trimming and J lost 3 bases; unmatched junction nucleotides: 11. There are 15 residues in the CDR3. Germline CDR1 reads KGHSH; CDR2 reads LQKENI. In DNA, the CDR3 is TGTGCCGTCCCTGCCCTGCGGGAGGACACCGGGGAGCTGTTTTTT. Encoded protein: CAVPALREDTGELFF.

CDR3 loop: CSVDSQGGTEAFF. The DNA for the CDR3 is TGCAGCGTTGACTCGCAGGGTGGCACTGAAGCTTTCTTT. The chain employs TRBV29-1 and TRBJ1-1, with TRBD1 as a possible D gene (5 bases). Germline-derived CDR1 and CDR2 are SQVTM and ANQGSEA. The CDR3 contains 13 residues. The ends were cut back, 3 bases at V and 4 bases at J, with 12 bases in the middle. Full variable domain (outside the CDR3, taken from reference TRBV29-1 and TRBJ1-1): SAVISQKPSRDICQRGTSLTIQCQVDSQVTMMFWYRQQPGQSLTLIATANQGSEATYESGFVIDKFPISRPNLTFSTLTVSNMSPEDSSIYLCSVDSQGGTEAFFGQGTRLTVV.